This TCR beta chain was captured by sequencing in a study of T cell changes during pregnancy in multiple sclerosis (dated by TCRdb to the late 2010s). Broadly, across the study: In women with multiple sclerosis, the researchers looked at how the T cell repertoire shifted as pregnancy progressed.

The library was prepared using the immunoSEQ multiplex PCR assay. TCRdb limited this immuneACCESS table to in-frame rearrangements with V and J called. A share of clones is missing; checked studies link under half to unresolved V genes, and the rest is unexplained. The sample table shows 56,000 or so clones, and 85% to 95% are seen once. Jointly, the top ten make up about 0.67% of the sample. The CDR3 contains 13 residues, cysteine and phenylalanine counted. Here the CDR3 DNA is all that survives: 39 bases in frame from base 1. Trimmed from V: 6 bases; trimmed from J: 0 bases; junction bases lacking a gene match: 2. The germline V gene supplies CDR1 MDHEN and CDR2 SYDVKM. With regard to this clone: No cognate antigen has been identified for it. No qualities accompany the bases; no much larger clone lies one base away.

The rearrangement joined TRBV28 to TRBJ2-7; 7 bases in between match TRBD2. This specimen consisted of CD4+ T cells from peripheral blood mononuclear cells, obtained in the third trimester of pregnancy. This clonotype originated in a female donor with multiple sclerosis, enrolled in a pregnancy study. At the DNA level, the sequence is TGTGCCAGCAGCGGGGGGAGCTCCTACGAGCAGTACTTC. This gives the protein CASSGGSSYEQYF.